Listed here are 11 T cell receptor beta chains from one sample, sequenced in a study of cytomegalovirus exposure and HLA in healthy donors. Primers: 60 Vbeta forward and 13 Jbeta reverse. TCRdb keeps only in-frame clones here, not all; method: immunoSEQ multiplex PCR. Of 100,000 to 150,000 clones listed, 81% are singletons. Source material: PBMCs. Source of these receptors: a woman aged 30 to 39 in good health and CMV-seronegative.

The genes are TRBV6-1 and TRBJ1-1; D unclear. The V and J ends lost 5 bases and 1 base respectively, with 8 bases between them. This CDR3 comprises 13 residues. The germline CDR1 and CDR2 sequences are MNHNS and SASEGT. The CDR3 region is CASSLPGNTEAFF. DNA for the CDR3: TGTGCCAGCAGTCTTCCAGGGAACACTGAAGCTTTCTTT.

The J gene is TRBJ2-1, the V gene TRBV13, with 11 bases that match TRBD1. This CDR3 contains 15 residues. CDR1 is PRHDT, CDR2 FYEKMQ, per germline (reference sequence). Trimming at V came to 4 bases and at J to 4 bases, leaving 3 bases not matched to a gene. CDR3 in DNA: TGTGCCAGCAGCTCGGGACAGGGGGTATACAATGAGCAGTTCTTC. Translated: CASSSGQGVYNEQFF.

CDR3 DNA: TGTGCCACCAGCAGAGGGACAGACACTGAAGCTTTCTTT. Protein sequence: CATSRGTDTEAFF. The V and J genes are TRBV15 and TRBJ1-1, with a possible D match to TRBD1 (6 bases). CDR1 is LNHNV, CDR2 YYDKDF, per germline (reference sequence). Trimming cost V 1 base and J 3 bases, with 6 bases left between them. This CDR3 has 13 amino acids.

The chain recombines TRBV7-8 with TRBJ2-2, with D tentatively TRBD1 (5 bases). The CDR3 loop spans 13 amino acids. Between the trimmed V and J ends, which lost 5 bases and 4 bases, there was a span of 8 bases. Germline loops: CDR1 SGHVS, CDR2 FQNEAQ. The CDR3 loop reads CASSRDSTGELFF. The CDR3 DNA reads TGTGCCAGCAGCCGTGACAGCACCGGGGAGCTGTTTTTT.

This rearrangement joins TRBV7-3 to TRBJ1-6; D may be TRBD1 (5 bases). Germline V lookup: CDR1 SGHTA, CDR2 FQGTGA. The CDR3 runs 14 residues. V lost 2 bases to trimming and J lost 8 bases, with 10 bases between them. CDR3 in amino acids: CASSLGQGYSPLHF. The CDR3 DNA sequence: TGTGCCAGCAGCTTAGGCCAGGGATATTCACCCCTCCACTTT.

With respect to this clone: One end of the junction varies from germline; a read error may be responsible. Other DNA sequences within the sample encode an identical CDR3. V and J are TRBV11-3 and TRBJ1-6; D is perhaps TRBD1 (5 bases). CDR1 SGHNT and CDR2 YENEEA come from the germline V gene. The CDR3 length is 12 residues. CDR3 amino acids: CASSRQNSPLHF. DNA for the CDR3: TGTGCCAGCAGCCGACAGAATTCGCCCCTCCACTTT.

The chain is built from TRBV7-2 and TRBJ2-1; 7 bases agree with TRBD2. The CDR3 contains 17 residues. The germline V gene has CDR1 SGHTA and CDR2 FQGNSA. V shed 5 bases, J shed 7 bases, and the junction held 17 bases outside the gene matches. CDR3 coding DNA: TGTGCCAGCAGCCAGGACCTCCGGGAGGCGGGGCCAAATGAGCAGTTCTTC. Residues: CASSQDLREAGPNEQFF.

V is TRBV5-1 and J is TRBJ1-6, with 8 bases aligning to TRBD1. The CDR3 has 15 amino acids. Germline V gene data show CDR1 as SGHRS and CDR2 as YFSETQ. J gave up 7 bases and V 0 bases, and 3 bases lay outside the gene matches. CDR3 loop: CASSLEDRDNSPLHF. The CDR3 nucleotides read TGCGCCAGCAGCTTGGAGGACAGGGACAATTCACCCCTCCACTTT.

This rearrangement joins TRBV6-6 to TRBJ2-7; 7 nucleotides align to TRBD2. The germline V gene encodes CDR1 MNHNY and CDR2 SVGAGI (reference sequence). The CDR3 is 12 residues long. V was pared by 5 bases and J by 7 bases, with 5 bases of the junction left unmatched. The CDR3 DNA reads TGTGCCAGCAGTGGACTACTAGCGGAGCAGTACTTC. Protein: CASSGLLAEQYF.

CDR3 residues: CASSFGLALGPDTQYF. CDR3 DNA: TGTGCCAGCAGCTTCGGACTAGCGTTGGGTCCGGATACGCAGTATTTT. This chain connects TRBV5-8 to TRBJ2-3; 9 bases match TRBD2. There are 16 residues in the CDR3. CDR1 and CDR2 (germline): SGHTS, YDEGEE. Germline trimming cut 2 bases from V and 6 bases from J; bases unmatched to any gene: 10.

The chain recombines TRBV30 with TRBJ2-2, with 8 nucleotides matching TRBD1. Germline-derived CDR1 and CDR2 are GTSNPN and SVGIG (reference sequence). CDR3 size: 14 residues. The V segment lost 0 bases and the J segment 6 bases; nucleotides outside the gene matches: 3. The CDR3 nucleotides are TGTGCCTGGAGTGTCCTACAGGGGGCCGGGGAGCTGTTTTTT. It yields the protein CAWSVLQGAGELFF. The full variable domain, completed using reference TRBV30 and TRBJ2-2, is SQTIHQWPATLVQPVGSPLSLECTVEGTSNPNLYWYRQAAGRGLQLLFYSVGIGQISSEVPQNLSASRPQDRQFILSSKKLLLSDSGFYLCAWSVLQGAGELFFGEGSRLTVL.